One and the same sample provided the 28 T cell receptor beta chains below, sequenced in a study of CD8+ T cells in alopecia areata. Isolated RNA was reverse transcribed into cDNA used as the sequencing template. The repertoire was sequenced with immunoSEQ multiplex PCR; TCRdb's copy has only in-frame clones and lacks some. The sample lists tens of thousands of clones, roughly 50% occurring once. Sequences were obtained from NKG2D-high CD8+ T cells sorted from blood. The receptor set was obtained from a human donor with alopecia areata.

The chain is built from TRBV11-2 and TRBJ2-3; a weak D match, TRBD1 (7 bases). The CDR3 sequence is 16 residues long. Germline CDR1 and CDR2: SGHAT and FQNNGV. The V end lost 1 base, the J end lost 5 bases, and 16 bases lay between the germline ends. The CDR3 reads CASSLGRAGGKDTQYF. Here the CDR3 DNA reads TGTGCCAGCAGCTTAGGTAGGGCAGGGGGGAAAGATACGCAGTATTTT.

This clone has just a few counts. This chain links TRBV29-1 with TRBJ2-5; D remains ambiguous. The CDR3 is 12 amino acids. Germline V gene lookup returns CDR1 SQVTM and CDR2 ANQGSEA. Trimming cost V 7 bases and J 6 bases, with 15 bases left between them. Here the CDR3 DNA reads TGCAGCGCGGTGGGTTCTCTACAGACCCAGTACTTC. It yields the protein CSAVGSLQTQYF.

This clone was counted a few times. This chain links TRBV29-1 with TRBJ2-7; 9 positions agree with TRBD1. The CDR3 extends over 14 amino acids. V lost 2 bases and J lost 4; bases outside the gene matches: 6. The germline CDR1 and CDR2 sequences are SQVTM and ANQGSEA. Here the CDR3 DNA reads TGCAGCGTTGAATGGGACAGGGAGGGGTACGAGCAGTACTTC. Its translation: CSVEWDREGYEQYF.

The J gene is TRBJ2-7, the V gene TRBV9, with unresolved D. Trimming left V 0 bases short and J 1 base short, with 5 bases between. Germline values: CDR1 SGDLS, CDR2 YYNGEE. This CDR3 has 13 amino acids. CDR3 nucleotide sequence: TGTGCCAGCAGCGTAGCCCCGTCCTACGAGCAGTACTTC. Encoded protein: CASSVAPSYEQYF.

A few counts support this clone. This chain joins TRBV19 and TRBJ2-1; tentative D call: TRBD1 (5 bases). Trimming removed 3 bases from V and 0 bases from J, with 15 bases in between. This CDR3 region has 17 residues. CDR1 and CDR2 (germline): LNHDA, SQIVND (reference sequence). The CDR3 bases are TGTGCCAGTAGTATGAGTTGGGGCCACCACTCCTACAATGAGCAGTTCTTC. Its protein product is CASSMSWGHHSYNEQFF.

The chain links TRBV5-4 to TRBJ1-1, with D maybe TRBD1 (5 bases). V shed 2 bases and J shed 8 bases, with 10 bases lying between them. CDR3 length: 12 amino acids. Germline loops: CDR1 SGHNT, CDR2 YYREEE (reference sequence). The CDR3 spells CASSFTGEEAFF. DNA for the CDR3: TGTGCCAGCAGCTTCACAGGAGAAGAAGCTTTCTTT.

The chain has TRBV5-1 and TRBJ1-2, with 11 bases lining up with TRBD1. This CDR3 spans 15 amino acids. With V trimmed by 4 bases and J by 6 bases, 8 bases remained unmatched. The germline V gene encodes CDR1 SGHRS and CDR2 YFSETQ. CDR3 coding DNA: TGCGCCAGCAGCACAGCCGGGACAGGGGGTGATGGCTACACCTTC. Its translation: CASSTAGTGGDGYTF. The variable domain in full, with the rest retrieved from reference TRBV5-1 and TRBJ1-2, is KAGVTQTPRYLIKTRGQQVTLSCSPISGHRSVSWYQQTPGQGLQFLFEYFSETQRNKGNFPGRFSGRQFSNSRSEMNVSTLELGDSALYLCASSTAGTGGDGYTFGSGTRLTVV.

In DNA form, the CDR3 reads TGTGCCAGCAGTTATGGGGCCGAGGTCACCGGGGAGCTGTTTTTT. Amino acids: CASSYGAEVTGELFF. The chain couples TRBV25-1 to TRBJ2-2; a possible D gene is TRBD1 (5 bases). The V gene lost 5 bases and the J gene lost 4 bases, with 14 bases spanning the gap. This CDR3 contains 15 residues. CDR1 and CDR2 from the germline V gene are MGHDK and SYGVNS.

This clone has just a few counts. The rearrangement uses TRBV29-1 and TRBJ1-2, with D hard to call. This CDR3 spans 16 amino acids. Trimming took 1 base from V and 0 from J, leaving 15 bases between them. Per germline, CDR1 SQVTM and CDR2 ANQGSEA. CDR3 amino acids: CSVEGDGFIANYGYTF. CDR3 nucleotides: TGCAGCGTTGAAGGCGACGGTTTTATCGCTAACTATGGCTACACCTTC.

The chain is built from TRBV29-1 and TRBJ1-2; TRBD1 is a possible D gene (5 bases). CDR3 length: 13 amino acids. V dropped 4 bases and J dropped 7 bases, with 16 bases sitting between them. Germline V gives CDR1 SQVTM, CDR2 ANQGSEA. The CDR3 DNA follows: TGCAGCGTTGTCGGGACGGAAAGCGCTGGCTACACCTTC. This gives the protein CSVVGTESAGYTF.

This clone occurred once. This chain joins TRBV27 and TRBJ1-2, with D perhaps matching TRBD1 (5 bases). Trimming shortened V by 7 bases and J by 3 bases, and 24 bases separated the two germline ends. Germline lookup yields CDR1 MNHEY and CDR2 SMNVEV (reference sequence). The CDR3 is 17 residues long. The CDR3 region is CASTKLVGGSADYGYTF. In DNA, the CDR3 is TGTGCCAGCACCAAACTCGTTGGGGGTTCGGCGGACTATGGCTACACCTTC.

The chain is built from TRBV27 and TRBJ2-2; a possible D gene is TRBD1 (6 bases). Trimming pared 2 bases from V and 6 bases from J, leaving 10 bases between. The CDR3 extends over 14 amino acids. CDR1 and CDR2 (germline): MNHEY, SMNVEV (reference sequence). The CDR3 here is CASSLAGAPGELFF. Written as DNA, the CDR3 is TGTGCCAGCAGTTTAGCAGGGGCCCCCGGGGAGCTGTTTTTT.

The rearrangement links TRBV29-1 to TRBJ2-7; TRBD2 agrees at 7 bases. Germline trimming cut 3 bases from V and 2 bases from J; bases unmatched to any gene: 4. This CDR3 spans 13 amino acids. The germline V gene encodes CDR1 SQVTM and CDR2 ANQGSEA. CDR3 protein: CSVEGEGPYEQYF. Here the CDR3 DNA reads TGCAGCGTTGAGGGGGAGGGCCCCTACGAGCAGTACTTC.

The CDR3 reads CASSHSAGGLYNEQFF. CDR3 DNA sequence: TGCGCCAGCAGCCATTCGGCGGGGGGCCTTTACAATGAGCAGTTCTTC. The J gene is TRBJ2-1, the V gene TRBV4-3; 8 positions agree with TRBD2. The CDR3 consists of 16 residues. Germline assignment: CDR1 LGHNA and CDR2 YSLEER. V dropped 3 bases and J dropped 4; count of bases not matched to a gene: 8.

This clone appeared a few times. This chain uses TRBV29-1 with TRBJ2-7; 8 bases map to TRBD1. V shed 7 bases, J shed 1 base, and the junction held 6 bases outside the gene matches. This CDR3 spans 13 amino acids. Germline CDR1 and CDR2: SQVTM and ANQGSEA. The CDR3 DNA follows: TGCAGCGCCCGGACAGGGATTTCCTACGAGCAGTACTTC. Amino acids: CSARTGISYEQYF.

This clone was observed a handful of times. This chain joins TRBV30 and TRBJ1-1; maybe TRBD1 (6 bases). V shed 8 bases and J shed 6 bases, with 16 bases lying between them. The germline V gene has CDR1 GTSNPN and CDR2 SVGIG (reference sequence). The CDR3 runs to 12 residues. The CDR3 DNA sequence: TGTGCCGGAACAGGGCGGCGATCTGAAGCTTTCTTT. Amino acids: CAGTGRRSEAFF.

This clone is a singleton in its sample. The chain recombines TRBV20-1 with TRBJ1-5, with unresolved D. Trimming stripped 3 bases from V and 10 bases from J, with 4 bases between. CDR3 length equals 9 residues. Germline loops: CDR1 DFQATT, CDR2 SNEGSKA (reference sequence). The CDR3 here is CSASTPQHF. The CDR3 region has the DNA TGCAGTGCTAGCACCCCCCAGCATTTT.

The chain uses TRBV7-8 and TRBJ2-3; 7 bases line up with TRBD2. Per germline, CDR1 SGHVS and CDR2 FQNEAQ. V dropped 3 bases and J dropped 2; count of bases not matched to a gene: 5. This CDR3 comprises 15 residues. In DNA, the CDR3 is TGTGCCAGCAGCTTGGCGCGGGAGCTCACAGATACGCAGTATTTT. This encodes CASSLARELTDTQYF.

This clone has only a few counts. The chain carries TRBV9 and TRBJ2-7; the D gene is possibly TRBD1 (6 bases). V lost 4 bases and J 5 bases, leaving 19 bases between the germline ends. This CDR3 comprises 15 residues. From germline, CDR1 is SGDLS and CDR2 YYNGEE. The CDR3: CASSPEGTPSDEQYF. The CDR3, as DNA: TGTGCCAGCAGCCCAGAAGGGACACCTTCGGACGAGCAGTACTTC. Combining the CDR3 with reference TRBV9 and TRBJ2-7 gives the whole variable domain DSGVTQTPKHLITATGQRVTLRCSPRSGDLSVYWYQQSLDQGLQFLIQYYNGEERAKGNILERFSAQQFPDLHSELNLSSLELGDSALYFCASSPEGTPSDEQYFGPGTRLTVT.

The gene calls are TRBV19 and TRBJ2-7; D is unresolved. The CDR3 loop spans 13 amino acids. CDR1 is LNHDA, CDR2 SQIVND, per germline (reference sequence). V lost 5 bases to trimming and J lost 2 bases, with 10 bases between them. The CDR3 protein is CASSPTVPYEQYF. The CDR3 nucleotides read TGTGCCAGTAGTCCTACGGTTCCCTACGAGCAGTACTTC. Looking up the rest from reference TRBV19 and TRBJ2-7 gives the full variable domain: DGGITQSPKYLFRKEGQNVTLSCEQNLNHDAMYWYRQDPGQGLRLIYYSQIVNDFQKGDIAEGYSVSREKKESFPLTVTSAQKNPTAFYLCASSPTVPYEQYFGPGTRLTVT.

The rearrangement uses TRBV30 and TRBJ1-2; 7 positions agree with TRBD1. CDR1 is GTSNPN and CDR2 is SVGIG in the germline V gene (reference sequence). Losses at the gene ends were 4 bases for V and 3 bases for J; bases not matched to a gene: 11. The CDR3 covers 15 residues. The CDR3 protein is CAWKSIVTGDYGYTF. The CDR3 coding sequence is TGTGCCTGGAAGTCGATCGTTACAGGGGACTATGGCTACACCTTC.

The chain joins TRBV6-5 to TRBJ2-1, with 12 bases fitting TRBD2. The ends lost 6 bases at V and 9 bases at J; junction bases unmatched: 6. Germline V lookup: CDR1 MNHEY, CDR2 SVGAGI. The CDR3 is made up of 14 amino acids. DNA of the CDR3: TGTGCCAGCAGCCCTGGACTAGCGGGGTTTGAGCAGTTCTTC. It codes for CASSPGLAGFEQFF.

The rearrangement joins TRBV29-1 to TRBJ2-5; D possibly uses TRBD1 or TRBD2 (5 bases each). The J call is uncertain, as TRBJ2-7 better fits the DNA end. Germline loops: CDR1 SQVTM, CDR2 ANQGSEA. This CDR3 has 12 residues. CDR3 protein: CSVGDPDYEQYF. CDR3 DNA sequence: TGCAGCGTGGGGGACCCTGACTACGAGCAGTACTTC.

The CDR3 bases are TGTGCCAGCAGTTTAGGGTTAGAGCAGTTCTTC. Its translation is CASSLGLEQFF. The rearrangement links TRBV27 to TRBJ2-1; unclear D gene. Germline V lookup: CDR1 MNHEY, CDR2 SMNVEV (reference sequence). Trimming removed 2 bases from V and 10 bases from J, with 6 bases in between. The CDR3 extends over 11 amino acids.

In DNA form, the CDR3 reads TGTGCCAGTAGTATCGAACTAGCGGCCCTTCAAGAGACCCAGTACTTC. Translated: CASSIELAALQETQYF. The V call is TRBV19, the J call TRBJ2-5; TRBD2 aligns across 8 bases. Germline V gene data show CDR1 as LNHDA and CDR2 as SQIVND (reference sequence). CDR3 length equals 16 residues. After removal of 3 bases from V and 2 bases from J, the junction contained 8 bases not matched to a gene.

The J gene is TRBJ2-1, the V gene TRBV7-9; 8 bases align to TRBD1. Germline lookup yields CDR1 SEHNR and CDR2 FQNEAQ (reference sequence). The CDR3 sequence is 15 residues long. The V and J ends lost 5 bases and 2 bases, in that order; junction bases with no gene match: 5. CDR3 region: CASSPGQDPYNEQFF. The CDR3 DNA sequence: TGTGCCAGCAGCCCGGGACAGGATCCCTACAATGAGCAGTTCTTC.

This clone came up a few times. This rearrangement joins TRBV5-6 to TRBJ2-3, with D tentatively TRBD2 (6 bases). This CDR3 contains 16 residues. The ends were cut back, 3 bases at V and 4 bases at J, with 18 bases in the middle. The germline V gene encodes CDR1 SGHDT and CDR2 YYEEEE. CDR3 nucleotides: TGTGCCAGCAGCTGGTCCGGGAGTAGCAGCCCAGATACGCAGTATTTT. Translating gives CASSWSGSSSPDTQYF.

The V and J genes are TRBV20-1 and TRBJ2-7; no definite D call. The V gene lost 6 bases and the J gene lost 3 bases, with 6 bases spanning the gap. This CDR3 is built from 10 residues. Germline CDR1 reads DFQATT; CDR2 reads SNEGSKA (reference sequence). The CDR3, as DNA: TGCAGTGCCACATACTACGAGCAGTACTTC. Translation: CSATYYEQYF.